This paragraph covers one TCR beta chain sequence. Only in-frame clones appear in the TCRdb table, and some are missing; sequencing was by immunoSEQ multiplex PCR. Of around 130,000 clones listed, approximately 90% were seen once; the top ten hold roughly 2.5%. The sample belongs to a study of control samples from healthy donors and cancer patients. Losses at the gene ends were 5 bases for V and 9 bases for J; bases not matched to a gene: 15. The CDR3 has 15 residues. From germline, CDR1 is SQVTM and CDR2 ANQGSEA. The receptor was derived from a man younger than 35 in good health. Material: blood. V usage is TRBV29-1 and J usage is TRBJ2-4; 8 bases align to TRBD1. The CDR3: CSVSDRVGQAGIQYF. CDR3 bases: TGCAGCGTTTCGGACAGGGTAGGGCAGGCGGGCATTCAGTACTTC.